This T cell receptor beta chain was obtained from a study of monozygotic twins with inflammatory bowel disease. Findings and caveats of the study: The existence of one strong signal or clonotype linked to IBD lacked support. Repertoire similarity did not differ between concordant and discordant twins, perhaps due to limited power.

Germline CDR1 and CDR2: SGHTA and FQGNSA. CDR3 length: 14 amino acids. TCRdb reprocessed the 5' RACE reads and stores each CDR3 protein as one record, lacking DNA. This sample lists approximately 340,000 distinct CDR3 sequences; its ten largest clones have approximately 2%. As for this clonotype: Its antigen is not known.

The material sequenced was blood. This sequence was found in a human donor with ulcerative colitis or Crohn's disease, or a healthy co-twin of an affected twin (not recorded which). The chain employs TRBV7-2 and TRBJ2-1; the D call of TRBD2 rests on TCRdb alone, since no DNA is present to check it. The CDR3 loop is CASNRWGSGNEQFF.